This T cell receptor (beta chain) was identified in a study of low-dose radiotherapy and immunotherapy resistance in tumors. This clonotype was recorded many times. Priming of first-strand cDNA relied on TRAV- and TRBV-specific primers (covering alpha and beta chains). The authors ran around 18 PCR cycles to amplify TCRs with a constant-region primer and V-primer adapter. TCRdb reprocessed the reads via MiXCR and lists one record per CDR3 protein. The sample contains tens of thousands of distinct CDR3 sequences, 20% of which appear only once. The time point was: after trial treatment. Treatment noted: LDRT plus nivolumab, ipilimumab, low-dose cyclophosphamide and aspirin (RACIN trial). The CDR3 is 17 amino acids. After removal of 7 bases from V and 0 bases from J, the junction contained 7 bases not matched to a gene.

The V gene is TRBV12-3 or TRBV12-4, the J gene TRBJ2-1; 12 positions match TRBD2. The material sequenced was PBMCs, taken after low-dose radiotherapy plus immunotherapy. The sequence came from a female donor with ovarian cancer. The CDR3 protein is CASNPGTSGFSYNEQFF. The CDR3 coding sequence is TGTGCCAGCAACCCCGGGACTAGCGGGTTCTCCTACAATGAGCAGTTCTTC.